Given below is one T cell receptor beta chain in context. Survey-level immunoSEQ sequencing profiled the TCR beta repertoire. The repertoire was sequenced with immunoSEQ multiplex PCR; TCRdb's copy has only in-frame clones and lacks some. Of 55,000 to 70,000 clones in the sample, approximately 92% were seen once. Germline V gene sequence: CDR1 MDHEN, CDR2 SYDVKM. V lost 10 bases and J lost 6, with 22 bases in between. This CDR3 has 14 amino acids. The sequencing sample was made of PBMCs. The receptor was derived from a man aged 35-49 years with rheumatoid arthritis. The V gene is TRBV28, the J gene TRBJ2-7; D possibly corresponds to TRBD2 (6 bases). The chain's CDR3 is CATLFAGRGGEQYF. DNA for the CDR3: TGTGCCACGTTATTCGCGGGACGGGGTGGCGAGCAGTACTTC.